This TCR beta chain was documented in a study of blood T cell repertoires in COVID-19. Looking at the study overall: T cells, B-cell-depleted T cells, or PBMCs supplied cDNA or gDNA.

In the original analysis: Quantification of nucleated cells was approximated via reference gene primer amplification. Clones were sequenced by immunoSEQ multiplex PCR, and TCRdb holds only the in-frame ones, with some missing. V and J calls plus clone size are reproduced from that table; the DNA served to infer D and trimming. The table lists roughly 430,000 clones, around 90% of them singletons. Germline CDR1 and CDR2: SGHVS and FQNEAQ. V gave up 3 bases and J gave up 7 bases; unmatched junction bases: 17. This CDR3 region has 18 residues. Enrolled through a virtual design, the participants were between roughly 18 and 89 years of age and came from about two dozen US areas. Grouping used clinical history reported by participants in a survey and questionnaire.

The chain employs TRBV7-8 and TRBJ2-1; 8 bases match TRBD2. The receptor's source is a woman in her forties with acute COVID-19. The sequenced sample was PBMCs or T cells enriched from blood (not recorded which). As DNA, the CDR3 is TGTGCCAGCAGCTTCCCCCCCTGGGCGCGGGGGGCCCCAAATGAGCAGTTCTTC. Translation: CASSFPPWARGAPNEQFF.